This passage covers 10 T cell receptor beta chains from one sample sequenced in a study of Ad26.COV2.S vaccination and SARS-CoV-2 variants. The repertoire was sequenced with immunoSEQ multiplex PCR; TCRdb's copy has only in-frame clones and lacks some. This table has fewer than 400,000 clones, about 89% appearing once. Treatment reported: around 19 received Ad26.COV2.S at low or high dose, single or two shots; 5 received placebo; per-sample allocation not given. At day 63 after the first vaccine or placebo injection, samples were drawn. This specimen consisted of peripheral blood, obtained in a trial of Ad26.COV2.S vaccine versus placebo. These receptors originate from a person aged 18 to 65 who received the Ad26.COV2.S COVID-19 vaccine or a placebo.

The CDR3, as DNA: TGTGCCAGCAGCTTCGGTATGGCGAACACCGGGGAGCTGTTTTTT. It yields the protein CASSFGMANTGELFF. The rearrangement uses TRBV7-9 and TRBJ2-2, with D uncertain. V was clipped by 3 bases and J by 0 bases, with 8 bases between them. Germline V CDR1 and CDR2: SEHNR, FQNEAQ (reference sequence). The CDR3 has 15 amino acids.

The rearrangement uses TRBV27 and TRBJ2-1, with 12 bases fitting TRBD2. The CDR3 has 18 amino acids. Per the germline V gene, CDR1 is MNHEY and CDR2 is SMNVEV (reference sequence). Trimming took 6 bases from V and 0 from J; bases not matched to a gene: 9. The CDR3, as DNA: TGTGCCAGCAGAGGACTAGCGGGACAGTGGAGCTCCTACAATGAGCAGTTCTTC. Its protein is CASRGLAGQWSSYNEQFF.

This rearrangement joins TRBV5-6 to TRBJ1-2; TRBD1 agrees at 10 bases. The length of the CDR3 is 13 residues. CDR1 SGHDT and CDR2 YYEEEE come from the germline V gene. Trimming removed 3 bases from V and 6 bases from J; junction bases left unmatched: 2. CDR3 in DNA: TGTGCCAGCAGCTATGGGACAGGGGATGGCTACACCTTC. This codes for CASSYGTGDGYTF.

This chain uses TRBV11-2 with TRBJ2-5, with D unresolved. The CDR3 runs 13 residues. Trimming pared 3 bases from V and 4 bases from J, leaving 9 bases between. Germline V lookup: CDR1 SGHAT, CDR2 FQNNGV. The CDR3 region has the DNA TGTGCCAGCAGCTTTACCCCGGGAGAGACCCAGTACTTC. Translated: CASSFTPGETQYF.

This clone was counted a single time. The genes are TRBV5-4 and TRBJ1-1; possibly TRBD1 for D (5 bases). This CDR3 spans 14 amino acids. With 4 bases removed from V and 1 base from J, the gap between germline ends came to 11 bases. From germline, CDR1 is SGHNT and CDR2 YYREEE (reference sequence). The CDR3 coding sequence is TGTGCCAGCAGCATCAGGGTCGGGAACACTGAAGCTTTCTTT. Encoded protein: CASSIRVGNTEAFF.

CDR3 in amino acids: CASSTAKGEQYF. For the CDR3, the DNA is TGTGCCAGCAGCACCGCAAAGGGGGAGCAGTACTTC. The chain combines TRBV5-5 with TRBJ2-7, with D maybe TRBD1 (5 bases). CDR1 is SGHKS and CDR2 is YYEKEE in the germline V gene (reference sequence). CDR3 length: 12 residues. Trimming removed 4 bases from V and 7 bases from J, with 12 bases in between.

Concerning this clone itself: Other DNA sequences of this sample code for an identical CDR3. The J gene is TRBJ2-3, the V gene TRBV15; D is unclear. The CDR3 sequence is 12 residues long. Trimming shortened V by 5 bases and J by 0 bases, and 3 bases separated the two germline ends. Germline values: CDR1 LNHNV, CDR2 YYDKDF (reference sequence). DNA of the CDR3: TGTGCCACCAGCCGAAGCACAGATACGCAGTATTTT. Its translation is CATSRSTDTQYF.

This chain uses TRBV5-4 with TRBJ2-1, with D unresolved. The V and J ends lost 4 bases and 0 bases respectively, with 8 bases between them. CDR1 and CDR2 (germline): SGHNT, YYREEE (reference sequence). This CDR3 spans 14 amino acids. The CDR3 DNA reads TGTGCCAGCAGCACTCAAATCTCCTACAATGAGCAGTTCTTC. This translates into CASSTQISYNEQFF.

This clone was recorded a few times. Other DNA sequences in this specimen translate into the identical CDR3. V usage is TRBV19 and J usage is TRBJ2-7, with 7 bases fitting TRBD2. Unmatched junction bases numbered 2, after V lost 6 bases and J lost 3 bases. The CDR3 has 12 amino acids. Germline CDR1 is LNHDA and CDR2 is SQIVND (reference sequence). The CDR3 region is CASRERGYEQYF. The CDR3 nucleotides read TGTGCCAGTAGGGAGCGGGGCTACGAGCAGTACTTC.

The genes are TRBV7-2 and TRBJ2-7; 7 positions match TRBD1. The CDR3 runs to 15 residues. The V segment lost 6 bases and the J segment 0 bases; nucleotides outside the gene matches: 8. Germline CDR1 is SGHTA and CDR2 is FQGNSA. For the CDR3, the DNA is TGTGCCAGCAGACGCCGGGACAGCAGCTCCTACGAGCAGTACTTC. This translates into CASRRRDSSSYEQYF.